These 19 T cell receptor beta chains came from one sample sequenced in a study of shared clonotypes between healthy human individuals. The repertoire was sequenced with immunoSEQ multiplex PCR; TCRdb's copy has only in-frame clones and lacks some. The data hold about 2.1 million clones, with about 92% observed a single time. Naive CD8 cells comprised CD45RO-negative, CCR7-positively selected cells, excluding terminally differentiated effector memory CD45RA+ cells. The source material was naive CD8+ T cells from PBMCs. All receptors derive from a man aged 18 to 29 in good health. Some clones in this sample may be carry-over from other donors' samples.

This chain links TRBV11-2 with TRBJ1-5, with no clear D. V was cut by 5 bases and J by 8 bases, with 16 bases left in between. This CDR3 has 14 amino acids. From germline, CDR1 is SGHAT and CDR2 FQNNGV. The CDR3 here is CASSPTRLNEPQHF. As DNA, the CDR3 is TGTGCCAGCAGCCCCACACGCCTTAATGAGCCCCAGCATTTT. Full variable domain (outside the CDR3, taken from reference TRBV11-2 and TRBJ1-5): EAGVAQSPRYKIIEKRQSVAFWCNPISGHATLYWYQQILGQGPKLLIQFQNNGVVDDSQLPKDRFSAERLKGVDSTLKIQPAKLEDSAVYLCASSPTRLNEPQHFGDGTRLSIL.

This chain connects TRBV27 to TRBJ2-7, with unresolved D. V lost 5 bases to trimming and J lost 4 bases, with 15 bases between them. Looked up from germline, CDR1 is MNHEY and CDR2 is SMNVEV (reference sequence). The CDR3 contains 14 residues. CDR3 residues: CASSPQGSIYEQYF. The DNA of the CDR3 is TGTGCCAGCAGTCCCCAAGGTTCGATTTACGAGCAGTACTTC.

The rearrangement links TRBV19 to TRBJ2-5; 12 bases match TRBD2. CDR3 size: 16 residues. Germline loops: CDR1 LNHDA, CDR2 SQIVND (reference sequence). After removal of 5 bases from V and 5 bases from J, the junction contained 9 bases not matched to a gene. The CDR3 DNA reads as TGTGCCAGTAGTCTCGGACTAGCGGGGAACCTCGAGACCCAGTACTTC. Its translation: CASSLGLAGNLETQYF.

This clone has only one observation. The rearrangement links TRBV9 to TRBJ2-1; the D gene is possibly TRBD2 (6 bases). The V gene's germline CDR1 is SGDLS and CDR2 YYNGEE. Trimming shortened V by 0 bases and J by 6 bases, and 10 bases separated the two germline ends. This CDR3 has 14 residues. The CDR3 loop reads CASSVGDSSNEQFF. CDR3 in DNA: TGTGCCAGCAGCGTAGGGGACTCGTCCAATGAGCAGTTCTTC.

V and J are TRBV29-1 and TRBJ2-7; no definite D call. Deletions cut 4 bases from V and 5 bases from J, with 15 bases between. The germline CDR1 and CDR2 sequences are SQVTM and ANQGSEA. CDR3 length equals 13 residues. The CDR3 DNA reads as TGCAGCGTTGTTGGCCTACGGATCCACGAGCAGTACTTC. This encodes CSVVGLRIHEQYF.

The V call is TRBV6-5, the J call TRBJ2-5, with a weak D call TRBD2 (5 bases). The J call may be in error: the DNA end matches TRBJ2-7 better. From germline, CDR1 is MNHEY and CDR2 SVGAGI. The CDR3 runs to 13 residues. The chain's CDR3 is CASSHRGLHEQYF. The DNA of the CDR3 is TGTGCCAGCAGCCATCGGGGTTTGCACGAGCAGTACTTC.

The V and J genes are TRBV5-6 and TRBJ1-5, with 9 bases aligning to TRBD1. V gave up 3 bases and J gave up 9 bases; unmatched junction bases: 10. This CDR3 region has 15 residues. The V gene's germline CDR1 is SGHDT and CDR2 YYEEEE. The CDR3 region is CASSSGQGLGRPQHF. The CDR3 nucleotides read TGTGCCAGCAGCTCCGGACAGGGGTTGGGAAGGCCCCAGCATTTT.

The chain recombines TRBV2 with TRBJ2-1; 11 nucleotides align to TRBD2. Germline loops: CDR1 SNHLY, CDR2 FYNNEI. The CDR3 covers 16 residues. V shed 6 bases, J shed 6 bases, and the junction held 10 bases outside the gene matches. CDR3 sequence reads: CASRGLLAGDGNEQFF. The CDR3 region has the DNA TGTGCCAGCAGAGGTCTACTAGCGGGAGATGGCAATGAGCAGTTCTTC.

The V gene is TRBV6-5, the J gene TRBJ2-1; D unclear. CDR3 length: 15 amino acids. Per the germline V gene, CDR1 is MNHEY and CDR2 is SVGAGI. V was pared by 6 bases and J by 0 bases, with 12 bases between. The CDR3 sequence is CASSPYLGSYNEQFF. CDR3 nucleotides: TGTGCCAGCAGCCCCTACCTGGGCTCCTACAATGAGCAGTTCTTC.

The CDR3 loop reads CASSYYTGELFF. The CDR3 DNA reads as TGTGCCAGCAGTTACTACACCGGGGAGCTGTTTTTT. V gene TRBV6-5 combines with J gene TRBJ2-2; no clear D gene. Germline-derived CDR1 and CDR2 are MNHEY and SVGAGI. V lost 1 base to trimming and J lost 3 bases, with 0 bases between them. This CDR3 contains 12 residues.

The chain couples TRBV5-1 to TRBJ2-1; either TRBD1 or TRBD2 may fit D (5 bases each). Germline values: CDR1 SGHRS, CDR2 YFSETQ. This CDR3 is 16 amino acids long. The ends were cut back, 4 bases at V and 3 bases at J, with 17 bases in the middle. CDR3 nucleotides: TGCGCCAGCAGCCCGCCCGGGACCGAGCTCTACAATGAGCAGTTCTTC. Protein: CASSPPGTELYNEQFF.

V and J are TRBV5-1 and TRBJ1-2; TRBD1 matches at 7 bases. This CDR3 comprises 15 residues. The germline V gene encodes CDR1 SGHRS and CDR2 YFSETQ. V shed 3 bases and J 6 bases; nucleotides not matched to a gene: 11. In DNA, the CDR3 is TGCGCCAGCAGCTCAAGACAGGGAACTAATGATGGCTACACCTTC. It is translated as CASSSRQGTNDGYTF.

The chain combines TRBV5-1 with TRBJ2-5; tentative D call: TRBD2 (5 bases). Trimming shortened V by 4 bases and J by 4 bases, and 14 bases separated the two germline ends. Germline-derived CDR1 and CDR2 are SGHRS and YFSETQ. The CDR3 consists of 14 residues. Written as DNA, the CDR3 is TGCGCCAGCAGCATCAGCGGAGTCCCAGAGACCCAGTACTTC. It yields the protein CASSISGVPETQYF.

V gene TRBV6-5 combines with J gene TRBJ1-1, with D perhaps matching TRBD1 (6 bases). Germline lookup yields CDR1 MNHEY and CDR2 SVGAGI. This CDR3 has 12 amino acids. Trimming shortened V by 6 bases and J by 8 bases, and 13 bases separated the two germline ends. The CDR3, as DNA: TGTGCCAGCAGACGTCCTACAGGGGAAGCTTTCTTT. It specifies CASRRPTGEAFF.

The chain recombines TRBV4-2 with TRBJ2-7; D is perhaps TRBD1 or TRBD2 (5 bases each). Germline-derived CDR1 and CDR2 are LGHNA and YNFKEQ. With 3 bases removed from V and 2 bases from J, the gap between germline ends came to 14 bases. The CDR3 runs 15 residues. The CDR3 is CASSQGSGPPYEQYF. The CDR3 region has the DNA TGTGCCAGCAGCCAGGGATCGGGACCCCCCTACGAGCAGTACTTC.

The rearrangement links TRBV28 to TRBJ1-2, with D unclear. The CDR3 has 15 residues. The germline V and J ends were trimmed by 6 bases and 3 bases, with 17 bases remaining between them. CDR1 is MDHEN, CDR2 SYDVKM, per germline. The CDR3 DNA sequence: TGTGCCAGCAGCCCCTGGCCGGGCTTCGACTATGGCTACACCTTC. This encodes CASSPWPGFDYGYTF.

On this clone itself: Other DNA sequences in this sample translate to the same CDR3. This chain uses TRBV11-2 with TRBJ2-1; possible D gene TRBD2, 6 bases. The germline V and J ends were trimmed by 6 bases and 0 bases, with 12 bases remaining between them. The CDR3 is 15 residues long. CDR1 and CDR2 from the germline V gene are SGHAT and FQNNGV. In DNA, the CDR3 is TGTGCCAGCAGTCCACGGGGGAGCTCCTACAATGAGCAGTTCTTC. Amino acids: CASSPRGSSYNEQFF.

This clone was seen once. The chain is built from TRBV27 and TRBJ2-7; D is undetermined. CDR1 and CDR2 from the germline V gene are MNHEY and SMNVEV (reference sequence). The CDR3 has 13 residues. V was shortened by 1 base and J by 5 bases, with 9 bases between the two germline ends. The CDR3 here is CASSLWKGDEQYF. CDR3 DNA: TGTGCCAGCAGTTTATGGAAGGGCGACGAGCAGTACTTC.

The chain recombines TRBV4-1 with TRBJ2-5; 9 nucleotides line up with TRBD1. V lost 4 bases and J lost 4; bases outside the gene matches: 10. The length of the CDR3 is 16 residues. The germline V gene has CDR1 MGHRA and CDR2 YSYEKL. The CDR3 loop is CASSRPTGTGRETQYF. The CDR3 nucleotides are TGCGCCAGCAGCCGCCCCACCGGGACAGGGAGAGAGACCCAGTACTTC.